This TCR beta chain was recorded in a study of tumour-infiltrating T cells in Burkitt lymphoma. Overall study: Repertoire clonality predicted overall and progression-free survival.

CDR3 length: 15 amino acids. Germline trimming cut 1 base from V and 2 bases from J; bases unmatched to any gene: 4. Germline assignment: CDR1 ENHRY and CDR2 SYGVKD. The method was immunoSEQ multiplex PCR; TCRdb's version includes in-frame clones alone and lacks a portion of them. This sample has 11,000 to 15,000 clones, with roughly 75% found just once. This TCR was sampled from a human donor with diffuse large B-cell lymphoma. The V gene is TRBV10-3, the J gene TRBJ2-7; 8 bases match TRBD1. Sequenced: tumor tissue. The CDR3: CAISEWGTGTYEQYF. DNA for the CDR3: TGTGCCATCAGTGAGTGGGGGACAGGCACCTACGAGCAGTACTTC.